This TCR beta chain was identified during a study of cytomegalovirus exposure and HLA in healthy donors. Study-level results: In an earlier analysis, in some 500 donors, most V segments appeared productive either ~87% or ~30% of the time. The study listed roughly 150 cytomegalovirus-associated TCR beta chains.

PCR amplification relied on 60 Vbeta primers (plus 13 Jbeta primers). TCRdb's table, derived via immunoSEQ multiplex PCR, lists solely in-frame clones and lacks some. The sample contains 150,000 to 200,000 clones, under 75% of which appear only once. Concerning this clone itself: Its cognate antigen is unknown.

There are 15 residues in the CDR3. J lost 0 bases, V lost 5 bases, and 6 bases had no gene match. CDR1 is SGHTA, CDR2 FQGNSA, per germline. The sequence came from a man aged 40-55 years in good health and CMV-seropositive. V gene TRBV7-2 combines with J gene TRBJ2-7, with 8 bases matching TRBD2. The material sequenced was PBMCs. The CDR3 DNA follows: TGTGCCAGCAGCCCCAGCGGGGGTTCCTCCTACGAGCAGTACTTC. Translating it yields CASSPSGGSSYEQYF.